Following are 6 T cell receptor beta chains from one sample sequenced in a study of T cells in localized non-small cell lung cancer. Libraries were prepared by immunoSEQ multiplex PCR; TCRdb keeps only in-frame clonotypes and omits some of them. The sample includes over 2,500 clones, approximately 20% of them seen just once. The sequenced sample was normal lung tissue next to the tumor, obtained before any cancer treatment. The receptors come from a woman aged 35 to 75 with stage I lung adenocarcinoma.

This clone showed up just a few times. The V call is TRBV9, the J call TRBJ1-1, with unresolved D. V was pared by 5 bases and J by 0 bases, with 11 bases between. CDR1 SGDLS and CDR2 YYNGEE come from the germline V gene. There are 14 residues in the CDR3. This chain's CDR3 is CASSERHLNTEAFF. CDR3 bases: TGTGCCAGCAGTGAAAGACATTTGAACACTGAAGCTTTCTTT.

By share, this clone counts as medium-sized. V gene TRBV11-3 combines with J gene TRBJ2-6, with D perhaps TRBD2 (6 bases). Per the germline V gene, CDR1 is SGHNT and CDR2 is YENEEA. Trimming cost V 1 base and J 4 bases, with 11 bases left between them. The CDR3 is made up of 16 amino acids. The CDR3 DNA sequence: TGTGCCAGCAGCTTAGTCGCGGGGAGCGGGGCCAACGTCCTGACTTTC. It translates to CASSLVAGSGANVLTF.

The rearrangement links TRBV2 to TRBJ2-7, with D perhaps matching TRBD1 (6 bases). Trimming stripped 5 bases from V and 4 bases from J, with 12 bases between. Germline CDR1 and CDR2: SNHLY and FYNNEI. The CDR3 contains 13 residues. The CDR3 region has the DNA TGTGCCAGCAGTATGGACAGCCTGTACGAGCAGTACTTC. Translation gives CASSMDSLYEQYF.

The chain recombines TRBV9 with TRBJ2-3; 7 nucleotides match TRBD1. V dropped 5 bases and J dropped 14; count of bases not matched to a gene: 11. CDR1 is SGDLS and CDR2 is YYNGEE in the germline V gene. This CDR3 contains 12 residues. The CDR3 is CASSEGYRGWYF. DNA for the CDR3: TGTGCCAGCAGTGAAGGGTACAGGGGTTGGTATTTT.

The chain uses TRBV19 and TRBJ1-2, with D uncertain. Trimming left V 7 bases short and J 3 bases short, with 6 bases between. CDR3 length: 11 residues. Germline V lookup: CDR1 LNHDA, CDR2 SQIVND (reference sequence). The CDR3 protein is CASTGYYGYTF. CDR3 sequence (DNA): TGTGCCAGTACCGGGTACTATGGCTACACCTTC.

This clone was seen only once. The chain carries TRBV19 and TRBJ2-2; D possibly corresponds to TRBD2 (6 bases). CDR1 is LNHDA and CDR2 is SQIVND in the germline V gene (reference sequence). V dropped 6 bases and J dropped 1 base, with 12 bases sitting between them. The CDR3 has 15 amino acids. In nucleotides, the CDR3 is TGTGCCAGTAGGAAGTTAGCGGTGAACACCGGGGAGCTGTTTTTT. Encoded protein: CASRKLAVNTGELFF.